This T cell receptor beta chain is drawn from a study of beta chain features in type 1 diabetes. Study results and caveats: PCR might preferentially amplify shorter templates, equally in patients and controls. Any HLA type influence on TCRB rearrangement was left unresolved here. Type 1 diabetes patients had moderately but significantly shorter TCRB CDR3s in all four CD4+ subsets. The similarity of naive, central memory and Treg TCRB repertoires appeared greater among patients than among healthy donors. Junctions at VDJ sites from type 1 diabetes patients had fewer insertions and more deletions.

The sequenced template was cDNA made from the entire isolated RNA. Libraries were prepared by immunoSEQ multiplex PCR; TCRdb keeps only in-frame clonotypes and omits some of them. Of about 740,000 clones listed, roughly 12% are singletons. Germline V gene data show CDR1 as KGHSH and CDR2 as LQKENI. This CDR3 contains 14 residues. Trimming took 0 bases from V and 2 from J, leaving 7 bases between them. A remark on this clone: Antigen: not known.

The sequenced sample was naive CD4+ T cells from blood. This sequence was found in a man younger than 35 with type 1 diabetes. The chain is built from TRBV18 and TRBJ2-5; D uncertain. The CDR3 protein is CASSPPVGQETQYF. CDR3 in DNA: TGTGCCAGCTCACCACCGGTCGGACAAGAGACCCAGTACTTC.